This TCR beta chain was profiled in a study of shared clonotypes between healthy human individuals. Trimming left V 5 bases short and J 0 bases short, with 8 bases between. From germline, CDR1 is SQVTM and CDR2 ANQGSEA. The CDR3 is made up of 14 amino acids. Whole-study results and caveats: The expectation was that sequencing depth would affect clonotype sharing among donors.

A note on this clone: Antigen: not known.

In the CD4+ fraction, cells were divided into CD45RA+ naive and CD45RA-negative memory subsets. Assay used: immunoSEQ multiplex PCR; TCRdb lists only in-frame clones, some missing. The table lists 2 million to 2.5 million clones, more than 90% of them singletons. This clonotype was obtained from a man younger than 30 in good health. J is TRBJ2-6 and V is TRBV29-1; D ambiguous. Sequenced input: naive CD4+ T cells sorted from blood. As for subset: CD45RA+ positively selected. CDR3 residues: CSVTIGSGANVLTF. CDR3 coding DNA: TGCAGCGTTACTATTGGCTCTGGGGCCAACGTCCTGACTTTC.